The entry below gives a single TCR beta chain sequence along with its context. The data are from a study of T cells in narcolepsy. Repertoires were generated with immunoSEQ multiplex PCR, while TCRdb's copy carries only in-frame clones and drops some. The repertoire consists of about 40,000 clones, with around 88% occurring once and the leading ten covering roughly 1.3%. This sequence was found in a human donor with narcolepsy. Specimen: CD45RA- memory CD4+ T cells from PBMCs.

In nucleotides, the CDR3 is TGTGCCAGCAGTGGAGTTGGATTGGCAGATACGCAGTATTTT. Translated: CASSGVGLADTQYF. The chain combines TRBV6-5 with TRBJ2-3, with no clear D. In germline, CDR1 is MNHEY, CDR2 SVGAGI. The CDR3 runs 14 residues. The germline V and J ends were trimmed by 5 bases and 4 bases, with 13 bases remaining between them.